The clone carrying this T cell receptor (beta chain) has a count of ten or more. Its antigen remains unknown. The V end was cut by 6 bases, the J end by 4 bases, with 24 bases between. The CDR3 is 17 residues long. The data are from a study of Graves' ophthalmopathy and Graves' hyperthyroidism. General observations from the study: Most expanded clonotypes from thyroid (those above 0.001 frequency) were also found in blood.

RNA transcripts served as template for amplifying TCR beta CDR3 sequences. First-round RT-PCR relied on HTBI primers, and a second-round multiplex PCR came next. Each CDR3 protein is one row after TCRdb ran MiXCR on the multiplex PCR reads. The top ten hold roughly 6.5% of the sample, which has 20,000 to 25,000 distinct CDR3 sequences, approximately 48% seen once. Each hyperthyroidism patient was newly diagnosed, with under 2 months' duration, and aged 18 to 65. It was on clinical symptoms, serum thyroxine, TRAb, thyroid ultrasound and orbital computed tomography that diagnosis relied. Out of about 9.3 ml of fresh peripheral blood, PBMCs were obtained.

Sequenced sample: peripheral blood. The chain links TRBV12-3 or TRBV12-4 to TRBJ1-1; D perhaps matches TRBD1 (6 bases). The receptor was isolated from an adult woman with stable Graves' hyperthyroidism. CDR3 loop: CASSWGKGGGTATEAFF. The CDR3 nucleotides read TGTGCCAGCAGCTGGGGGAAAGGGGGGGGCACGGCCACTGAAGCTTTCTTT.